Sequencing of this T cell receptor (beta chain) was carried out in a study of blood T cell repertoires in COVID-19. TCRdb's table, derived via immunoSEQ multiplex PCR, lists solely in-frame clones and lacks some. In the table there are approximately 350,000 clones, less than 90% of which are singletons. Researchers sorted participants into cohorts using their self-reported clinical history. The V gene lost 0 bases and the J gene lost 8 bases, with 14 bases spanning the gap. CDR1 is MGHRA, CDR2 YSYEKL, per germline. This CDR3 has 15 residues. The specimen was PBMCs or T cells enriched from blood (not recorded which). The gene calls are TRBV4-1 and TRBJ2-1, with D perhaps TRBD2 (6 bases). The TCR sequence derives from a woman aged 25 to 39 who had recovered from COVID-19. The CDR3 protein is CASSQDGREKDEQFF. The CDR3 coding sequence is TGCGCCAGCAGCCAAGATGGACGGGAGAAGGATGAGCAGTTCTTC.